These T cell receptor beta chains were read from a single sample in a study of blood T cell repertoires in COVID-19. Some clones are missing from TCRdb's copy, which holds only in-frame ones; the method was immunoSEQ multiplex PCR. The repertoire has more than 100,000 clones, around 90% of them found once; the top ten carry 3.8%. What was sequenced was peripheral blood. The origin of the receptors is a woman in her sixties with COVID-19, enrolled during active disease. CDR3s include the opening cysteine and the closing phenylalanine or tryptophan. A D gene is named only where the DNA matches it firmly. Clone size is stated in some rows and not others, as once, few, many or a class when expanded.

clone_size d_call j_call v_call cdr3_nt cdr3_aa
NA TRBD1 TRBJ2-4 TRBV12-3/TRBV12-4 TGTGCCAGCAGTTTGGGACAGCAAAACATTCAGTACTTC CASSLGQQNIQYF
NA TRBD1 TRBJ2-5 TRBV5-1 TGCGCCAGCAGCAACCGGGACAGGGGTCGTCGGGAGACCCAGTACTTC CASSNRDRGRRETQYF
NA NA TRBJ2-2 TRBV18 TGTGCCAGCTCCCCCTTTGTCCTCGAGGGCCCCGGGGAGCTGTTTTTT CASSPFVLEGPGELFF
NA TRBD1 TRBJ2-7 TRBV5-5 TGTGCCAGCAGCTTGGGGACAGGGGCCAACGAGCAGTACTTC CASSLGTGANEQYF
medium-sized NA TRBJ2-5 TRBV20-1 TGCAGTGCTAGTTTTGGGCGGGACCAAGAGACCCAGTACTTC CSASFGRDQETQYF
NA TRBD2 TRBJ2-1 TRBV6-2/TRBV6-3 TGTGCCAGCAGCCTAGCGGGAAACAATGAGCAGTTCTTC CASSLAGNNEQFF
NA TRBD1 TRBJ2-7 TRBV18 TGTGCCAGCTCCCAAGGACAGGGGTCACCCTACGAGCAGTACTTC CASSQGQGSPYEQYF
few NA TRBJ2-2 TRBV13 TGTGCCAGCAGCTTATGGCGTTCGGTGGACACGAGCTCGAACACCGGGGAGCTGTTTTTT CASSLWRSVDTSSNTGELFF
NA NA TRBJ2-3 TRBV6-5 TGTGCCAGCAGTACGGACTTTGCCACAGATACGCAGTATTTT CASSTDFATDTQYF
NA TRBD2 TRBJ2-1 TRBV2 TGTGCCAGCAGTGAAAGGCGGGGGGGCGGTTTGTTCGGGTTCTTC CASSERRGGGLFGFF
NA NA TRBJ2-6 TRBV9 TGTGCCAGCAGCGGGGGGCCTGGGGCCAACGTCCTGACTTTC CASSGGPGANVLTF
once NA TRBJ1-5 TRBV9 TGTGCCAGCAGCATGACAGGAGTGAATCAGCCCCAGCATTTT CASSMTGVNQPQHF
NA NA TRBJ2-1 TRBV11-2 TGTGCCAGCAGCATTAGCAGGGTTGAGCAGTTCTTC CASSISRVEQFF
NA NA TRBJ2-1 TRBV9 TGTGCCAGCAGCGTGGGCGGGGCCGGAGCCTACAATGAGCAGTTCTTC CASSVGGAGAYNEQFF
NA NA TRBJ2-3 TRBV29-1 TGCAGCGCCATCGAGGGGGGCACAGATACGCAGTATTTT CSAIEGGTDTQYF
NA TRBD2 TRBJ2-5 TRBV30 TGTGCCTGGACCAGTTTTCTAGCGGGGGGAAGAGAGACCCAGTACTTC CAWTSFLAGGRETQYF
NA NA TRBJ1-3 TRBV12-3/TRBV12-4 TGTGCCAGCAGTTTGGGACACTTAAACACCATATATTTT CASSLGHLNTIYF
NA TRBD1 TRBJ1-1 TRBV7-9 TGTGCCAGCAGCTTAGAAGGGGGCGCATTTACTGAAGCTTTCTTT CASSLEGGAFTEAFF
NA TRBD2 TRBJ2-3 TRBV6-1 TGTGCCAGCAGTGAAGCTAGCGGGGCCGATACGCAGTATTTT CASSEASGADTQYF
NA TRBD2 TRBJ2-7 TRBV9 TGTGCCAGCAGCGATACTAGCGGGGACTACGAGCAGTACTTC CASSDTSGDYEQYF
NA NA TRBJ2-1 TRBV11-2 TGTGCCAGCAGCCCTAGAGGTGTACTGACCAATGAGCAGTTCTTC CASSPRGVLTNEQFF
NA TRBD2 TRBJ2-5 TRBV7-2 TGTGCCAGCAGCTTAGCGACAGCGGGGCATTCTTCCCAGTACTTC CASSLATAGHSSQYF
NA TRBD1 TRBJ2-3 TRBV7-2 TGTGCCAGCAGCTACCCGGGACAGAGCACAGATACGCAGTATTTT CASSYPGQSTDTQYF
NA NA TRBJ1-2 TRBV6-2/TRBV6-3 TGTGCCAGCAGTCCCCTCGGGGGGCAGGTCTATGGCTACACCTTC CASSPLGGQVYGYTF
NA TRBD1 TRBJ1-5 TRBV7-2 TGTGCCAGCAGCCTGGGGACAGGGGTGAATCAGCCCCAGCATTTT CASSLGTGVNQPQHF
NA TRBD1 TRBJ2-5 TRBV24-1 TGTGCCACCAGTGATGCAACAGGGGTAATCGGGTTGCGAGAGACCCAGTACTTC CATSDATGVIGLRETQYF
NA TRBD1 TRBJ1-2 TRBV6-5 TGTGCCAGCAGTTGGACAGGGGGCGGAGGAGGCTACACCTTC CASSWTGGGGGYTF
NA NA TRBJ2-7 TRBV7-3 TGTGCCAGCAGCACAAATCCCAGCTCCTACGAGCAGTACTTC CASSTNPSSYEQYF
NA NA TRBJ1-4 TRBV30 TGTGCCTGGAGTGCAGGGCAGGGAAAACTGTTTTTT CAWSAGQGKLFF
NA TRBD2 TRBJ2-7 TRBV7-2 TGTGCCAGCAGCTTAGAAGGGACTAGCGGGGGGGCCCGCGAGCAGTACTTC CASSLEGTSGGAREQYF
NA NA TRBJ1-1 TRBV6-2/TRBV6-3 TGTGCCAGCAGTAAGTGGGTCGCGGCTGAAGCTTTCTTT CASSKWVAAEAFF
NA NA TRBJ2-2 TRBV25-1 TGTGCCAGCAGTGAATGGGGGCGCGCGGGCGGGGAGCTGTTTTTT CASSEWGRAGGELFF
NA NA TRBJ1-2 TRBV7-9 TGTGCCAGCACCAGGACAGAAGATGGCTACACCTTC CASTRTEDGYTF
NA TRBD1 TRBJ1-1 TRBV27 TGTGCCAGCAGTTCGTACAGGGGGACCACTGAAGCTTTCTTT CASSSYRGTTEAFF
once NA TRBJ2-5 TRBV7-2 TGTGCCAGCAGCTTGGGGCCGAGGGAGACCCAGTACTTC CASSLGPRETQYF
NA TRBD1 TRBJ1-4 TRBV18 TGTGCCAGCTCACTGGGACAGCCAACAACTAATGAAAAACTGTTTTTT CASSLGQPTTNEKLFF
once NA TRBJ2-1 TRBV9 TGTGCCAGCAACCCCTCAGGGGCTCAACCACCCTACAATGAGCAGTTCTTC CASNPSGAQPPYNEQFF
NA NA TRBJ2-2 TRBV19 TGTGCCAGTAGTATTCAGGGAAGGAACACCGGGGAGCTGTTTTTT CASSIQGRNTGELFF
few TRBD1 TRBJ1-1 TRBV25-1 TGTGCCAGCAGCCTAGGGCCGGGACAGGGGAACACTGAAGCTTTCTTT CASSLGPGQGNTEAFF
NA TRBD2 TRBJ2-5 TRBV7-2 TGTGCCAGCAGCTGGGGGGCGGGGGGCCCTGCCCAGACCCAGTACTTC CASSWGAGGPAQTQYF
once TRBD1 TRBJ1-2 TRBV11-2 TGTGCCAGCAGCCACAACCCTAGACAGGGGGCACCCACCTTC CASSHNPRQGAPTF
NA NA TRBJ1-1 TRBV5-6 TGTGCCAGCAGCTTGTTCGGACAGATGAACACTGAAGCTTTCTTT CASSLFGQMNTEAFF
NA TRBD1 TRBJ2-2 TRBV5-1 TGCGCCAGCAGCGGACAGGGAGCGAACACCGGGGAGCTGTTTTTT CASSGQGANTGELFF
NA TRBD1 TRBJ1-5 TRBV4-1 TGCGCCAGCAGCCAAGGATTGCGGGACAGGTTCAATCAGCCCCAGCATTTT CASSQGLRDRFNQPQHF
NA NA TRBJ1-5 TRBV6-6 TGTGCCAGCAGAACCCCACAGCCGAGTGGCCCCCAGCATTTT CASRTPQPSGPQHF
NA TRBD1 TRBJ2-1 TRBV4-3 TGCGCCAGCAGCCAGGCCATGTGGGACAGGGTGCAGTTCTTC CASSQAMWDRVQFF
NA NA TRBJ2-7 TRBV7-3 TGTGCCAGCAGCGTTGGGCGGGCCGGCTCCTACGAGCAGTACTTC CASSVGRAGSYEQYF
few NA TRBJ1-2 TRBV5-6 TGTGCCAGCAGCTTGGTGGCAACTGGCTACACCTTC CASSLVATGYTF
NA TRBD1 TRBJ1-2 TRBV10-3 TGTGCCATCGGTTATTCCGTACCAGGGGGCGCCCATTGCTACACCTTC CAIGYSVPGGAHCYTF
NA TRBD1 TRBJ1-2 TRBV19 TGTGCCAGTAGTATCAACCCCAGAAGCGGACAGGGGCCGTCGGGCTACACCTTC CASSINPRSGQGPSGYTF
NA NA TRBJ1-1 TRBV5-1 TGCGCCAGCAGCTTGTATCAGGAGGCCACTGAAGCTTTCTTT CASSLYQEATEAFF
NA TRBD1 TRBJ1-1 TRBV6-5 TGTGCCAGCGGACTCGACAGGGGGAGAACTGAAGCTTTCTTT CASGLDRGRTEAFF